A single sample gave rise to the 7 T cell receptor beta chains below, sequenced in a study of blood T cell repertoires in COVID-19. TCRdb's copy holds only in-frame clones and misses some; the assay was immunoSEQ multiplex PCR. The sample shows approximately 480,000 clones, nearly 90% of them seen only once. Sequencing used peripheral blood. These receptors originate from a man younger than 30 with COVID-19, enrolled during active disease.

Notes on this clone: Different DNA sequences within this sample yield the same CDR3. The chain joins TRBV12-3 or TRBV12-4 to TRBJ1-1; D not resolved. The CDR3 consists of 13 residues. The V end was cut by 3 bases, the J end by 1 base, with 6 bases between. In DNA form, the CDR3 reads TGTGCCAGCAGTTTTGATAGGAACACTGAAGCTTTCTTT. This sequence encodes CASSFDRNTEAFF.

The CDR3 is CASSMERYEQYF. DNA for the CDR3: TGTGCCAGCAGCATGGAGCGCTACGAGCAGTACTTC. The chain combines TRBV21-1 with TRBJ2-7; the table's D call of TRBD2 was not tested on the DNA. TRBV21-1 is deemed a pseudogene. CDR3 size: 12 residues.

The chain uses TRBV3-1 (or the pseudogene TRBV3-2) and TRBJ1-2; unclear D gene. Germline lookup yields CDR1 LGHDT and CDR2 YNNKEL (reference sequence). This CDR3 region has 13 residues. Trimming removed 3 bases from V and 2 bases from J, with 7 bases in between. CDR3 sequence reads: CASSQAFNYGYTF. The CDR3 coding sequence is TGTGCCAGCAGCCAGGCCTTCAACTATGGCTACACCTTC.

The chain employs TRBV27 and TRBJ2-7; 8 bases are shared with TRBD2. CDR1 MNHEY and CDR2 SMNVEV come from the germline V gene (reference sequence). V gave up 2 bases and J gave up 4 bases; unmatched junction bases: 4. This CDR3 is built from 14 residues. The CDR3 DNA sequence: TGTGCCAGCAGTTTAGGGCGGGGGGTTTACGAGCAGTACTTC. Its protein is CASSLGRGVYEQYF.

J is TRBJ2-1 and V is TRBV19, with D uncertain. CDR1 is LNHDA, CDR2 SQIVND, per germline (reference sequence). V dropped 6 bases and J dropped 7 bases, with 10 bases sitting between them. The CDR3 is 12 residues long. The CDR3 region has the DNA TGTGCCAGTAGGGGCGAGCAGAATGAGCAGTTCTTC. Translating gives CASRGEQNEQFF.

The rearrangement joins TRBV2 to TRBJ2-6; possible D gene TRBD1, 6 bases. This CDR3 spans 16 amino acids. The V gene's germline CDR1 is SNHLY and CDR2 FYNNEI. V lost 4 bases to trimming and J lost 0 bases, with 10 bases between them. The chain's CDR3 is CASSADRSSGANVLTF. The CDR3 DNA is TGTGCCAGCAGTGCGGACAGAAGCTCTGGGGCCAACGTCCTGACTTTC.

This chain's CDR3 is CASSPAKGANTGELFF. As DNA, the CDR3 is TGTGCCAGCTCACCGGCTAAGGGGGCGAACACCGGGGAGCTGTTTTTT. The chain links TRBV18 to TRBJ2-2; D is perhaps TRBD1 (6 bases). The germline V and J ends were trimmed by 3 bases and 0 bases, with 11 bases remaining between them. CDR3 length equals 16 residues. Germline V gives CDR1 KGHSH, CDR2 LQKENI.